A single sample gave rise to the 23 T cell receptor beta chains below, sequenced in a study of CD8+ T cells in alopecia areata. Sample treatment: oral pan-JAK inhibitor, 5-10 mg twice daily. RNA, once extracted, was reverse transcribed into cDNA for use as the sequencing template. The repertoire was sequenced with immunoSEQ multiplex PCR; TCRdb's copy has only in-frame clones and lacks some. The sample carries 100,000 or so clones, 60% recorded once. The source was CD8+ T cells sorted from blood, collected at approximately week 60, from a patient treated with tofacitinib. The origin of the receptors is a human donor with alopecia areata.

This clone occurred a few times. The gene calls are TRBV4-1 and TRBJ1-5; D not certain. The length of the CDR3 is 12 residues. V lost 3 bases, J lost 4 bases, and 4 bases lay in between. CDR1 and CDR2 from the germline V gene are MGHRA and YSYEKL. In DNA form, the CDR3 reads TGCGCCAGCAGCCACGGGAATCAGCCCCAGCATTTT. This sequence encodes CASSHGNQPQHF.

This clone showed up just a few times. This chain joins TRBV13 and TRBJ2-3; D is perhaps TRBD2 (5 bases). Trimming took off 5 bases at V and 7 bases at J, with 10 bases between the two ends. This CDR3 contains 12 residues. Germline lookup yields CDR1 PRHDT and CDR2 FYEKMQ (reference sequence). The CDR3 sequence is CASSDAGHTQYF. The CDR3 DNA reads as TGTGCCAGCAGCGACGCGGGCCATACGCAGTATTTT.

The sample holds a few counts of this clone. This chain uses TRBV29-1 with TRBJ1-2; D is uncertain. The CDR3 covers 13 residues. Germline CDR1 reads SQVTM; CDR2 reads ANQGSEA. Trimming took off 1 base at V and 7 bases at J, with 13 bases between the two ends. This CDR3 is CSVEVGRLGGYTF. The CDR3 bases are TGCAGCGTTGAAGTGGGAAGGCTAGGTGGCTACACCTTC.

This clone came up a few times. The rearrangement joins TRBV29-1 to TRBJ2-5; no reliable D call. Germline CDR1 is SQVTM and CDR2 is ANQGSEA. The CDR3 consists of 11 residues. The germline V and J ends were trimmed by 5 bases and 4 bases, with 8 bases remaining between them. Written as DNA, the CDR3 is TGCAGCGTTCGGTGGAGAGAGACCCAGTACTTC. This sequence encodes CSVRWRETQYF. The whole variable domain, filled in from reference TRBV29-1 and TRBJ2-5, reads SAVISQKPSRDICQRGTSLTIQCQVDSQVTMMFWYRQQPGQSLTLIATANQGSEATYESGFVIDKFPISRPNLTFSTLTVSNMSPEDSSIYLCSVRWRETQYFGPGTRLLVL.

The chain links TRBV4-1 to TRBJ1-2; tentative D call: TRBD1 (6 bases). Per the germline V gene, CDR1 is MGHRA and CDR2 is YSYEKL. V was cut by 3 bases and J by 6 bases, with 11 bases left in between. The CDR3 consists of 13 residues. CDR3 nucleotides: TGCGCCAGCAGCCAGGGACCAGGGGATGGCTACACCTTC. Residues: CASSQGPGDGYTF.

The chain links TRBV2 to TRBJ1-2; D is unclear. The CDR3 length is 10 residues. CDR1 is SNHLY and CDR2 is FYNNEI in the germline V gene. V was shortened by 3 bases and J by 7 bases, with 3 bases between the two germline ends. The CDR3 bases are TGTGCCAGCAGTGATGGTGGCTACACCTTC. Protein product: CASSDGGYTF.

The chain carries TRBV27 and TRBJ2-5, with D perhaps TRBD1 (6 bases). V lost 5 bases and J 5 bases, leaving 24 bases between the germline ends. Germline V gene sequence: CDR1 MNHEY, CDR2 SMNVEV (reference sequence). This CDR3 region has 17 residues. The DNA for the CDR3 is TGTGCCAGCAGTCCCATCTTGAACAGGGAAGTTGGGGAGACCCAGTACTTC. This gives the protein CASSPILNREVGETQYF.

The gene calls are TRBV6-5 and TRBJ1-1; 7 positions match TRBD1. The CDR3 has 13 amino acids. Per germline, CDR1 MNHEY and CDR2 SVGAGI. Germline trimming cut 7 bases from V and 8 bases from J; bases unmatched to any gene: 10. The CDR3 sequence is CASISAGQLEAFF. The CDR3 DNA reads as TGTGCCAGCATTTCCGCGGGACAGCTCGAAGCTTTCTTT.

This chain connects TRBV29-1 to TRBJ2-3; 9 bases agree with TRBD2. The CDR3 contains 15 residues. V trimming: 3 bases; J trimming: 6 bases; junction bases outside the gene matches: 10. Germline-derived CDR1 and CDR2 are SQVTM and ANQGSEA. The CDR3 DNA follows: TGCAGCGTTGATTCTGGGCGGGGGGGCCCGGATACGCAGTATTTT. Protein product: CSVDSGRGGPDTQYF.

The rearrangement joins TRBV6-4 to TRBJ2-3; D is undetermined. Germline CDR1 is MRHNA and CDR2 is SNTAGT. The CDR3 consists of 10 residues. This CDR3 is CGGHTDTQYF. The CDR3 bases are TGTGGAGGCCATACAGATACGCAGTATTTT.

The chain uses TRBV27 and TRBJ2-7; the D gene is possibly TRBD1 (8 bases). The germline gives CDR1 MNHEY, CDR2 SMNVEV (reference sequence). The ends were cut back, 5 bases at V and 2 bases at J, with 16 bases in the middle. This CDR3 spans 15 amino acids. The CDR3 sequence is CASSRATGGAYEQYF. The CDR3 DNA reads TGTGCCAGCAGTCGCGCAACAGGGGGGGCCTACGAGCAGTACTTC.

This chain links TRBV7-9 with TRBJ2-4, with a weak D call TRBD2 (5 bases). V lost 4 bases, J lost 6 bases, and 13 bases lay in between. Germline CDR1 reads SEHNR; CDR2 reads FQNEAQ (reference sequence). The CDR3 is 14 residues long. This CDR3 reads CASSSDGRGNIQYF. CDR3 nucleotides: TGTGCCAGCAGCTCGGACGGCCGGGGAAACATTCAGTACTTC.

The chain uses TRBV13 and TRBJ2-1; maybe TRBD2 (5 bases). CDR1 and CDR2 (germline): PRHDT, FYEKMQ (reference sequence). This CDR3 has 15 amino acids. The V end was cut by 4 bases, the J end by 8 bases, with 18 bases between. CDR3 in DNA: TGTGCCAGCAGCTCAAGAAGCGGCCACGGGGATGAGCAGTTCTTC. It encodes CASSSRSGHGDEQFF.

The chain links TRBV29-1 to TRBJ1-2; 7 bases match TRBD1. Germline V gene lookup returns CDR1 SQVTM and CDR2 ANQGSEA. The CDR3 is made up of 13 amino acids. The ends lost 7 bases at V and 1 base at J; junction bases unmatched: 6. CDR3: CSAEDRDNYGYTF. The CDR3 DNA follows: TGCAGCGCAGAAGACAGGGATAACTATGGCTACACCTTC. The whole variable domain, remainder taken from reference TRBV29-1 and TRBJ1-2, is SAVISQKPSRDICQRGTSLTIQCQVDSQVTMMFWYRQQPGQSLTLIATANQGSEATYESGFVIDKFPISRPNLTFSTLTVSNMSPEDSSIYLCSAEDRDNYGYTFGSGTRLTVV.

This chain joins TRBV5-6 and TRBJ1-6, with D unresolved. The V gene's germline CDR1 is SGHDT and CDR2 YYEEEE. V lost 0 bases and J 7 bases, leaving 11 bases between the germline ends. The length of the CDR3 is 15 residues. The CDR3 is CASSLGMSENSPLHF. Written as DNA, the CDR3 is TGTGCCAGCAGCTTGGGTATGTCGGAGAATTCACCCCTCCACTTT.

This clone has just a few counts. J is TRBJ2-1 and V is TRBV2; 8 bases line up with TRBD2. Germline V gene sequence: CDR1 SNHLY, CDR2 FYNNEI. V dropped 7 bases and J dropped 9; count of bases not matched to a gene: 8. The CDR3 has 13 amino acids. CDR3 in amino acids: CASTGLAVGEQFF. CDR3 sequence (DNA): TGTGCCAGCACCGGACTAGCTGTTGGTGAGCAGTTCTTC.

For the CDR3, the DNA is TGTGCCAGCAGCTTCGGGACTAGCGCATTCACAGATACGCAGTATTTT. Residues: CASSFGTSAFTDTQYF. This sequence joins TRBV7-8 and TRBJ2-3; 10 bases map to TRBD2. The V and J ends lost 3 bases and 2 bases, in that order; junction bases with no gene match: 5. The germline V gene encodes CDR1 SGHVS and CDR2 FQNEAQ. The CDR3 consists of 16 residues. Full variable domain (outside the CDR3, taken from reference TRBV7-8 and TRBJ2-3): GAGVSQSPRYKVAKRGQDVALRCDPISGHVSLFWYQQALGQGPEFLTYFQNEAQLDKSGLPSDRFFAERPEGSVSTLKIQRTQQEDSAVYLCASSFGTSAFTDTQYFGPGTRLTVL.

This rearrangement joins TRBV6-1 to TRBJ1-2, with D perhaps matching TRBD1 (6 bases). Germline CDR1 reads MNHNS; CDR2 reads SASEGT. V was cut by 8 bases and J by 5 bases, with 15 bases left in between. The CDR3 runs to 13 residues. The CDR3 region has the DNA TGTGCCAGCGAGTACAGGGTCCTGTATGGCTACACCTTC. Its protein product is CASEYRVLYGYTF.

The chain joins TRBV30 to TRBJ2-7; D gene ambiguous. From germline, CDR1 is GTSNPN and CDR2 SVGIG (reference sequence). V lost 0 bases to trimming and J lost 6 bases, with 9 bases between them. This CDR3 has 12 residues. As DNA, the CDR3 is TGTGCCTGGAGTGTACCTGGGCCCGAGCAGTACTTC. Protein sequence: CAWSVPGPEQYF.

This clone was seen a few times. The rearrangement links TRBV29-1 to TRBJ1-4, with unresolved D. The CDR3 spans 11 residues. V was trimmed by 7 bases and J by 8 bases, leaving 11 bases between them. Germline lookup yields CDR1 SQVTM and CDR2 ANQGSEA. The CDR3 nucleotides are TGCAGCGCTTTCAAAAGGGAAAAACTGTTTTTT. It encodes CSAFKREKLFF.

CDR3 DNA: TGTGCCAGCAGCCCCCCGTTATCCTACGAGCAGTACTTC. Translating it yields CASSPPLSYEQYF. This chain links TRBV7-9 with TRBJ2-7; D is unresolved. This CDR3 spans 13 amino acids. Deletions cut 5 bases from V and 1 base from J, with 9 bases between. Germline V gene lookup returns CDR1 SEHNR and CDR2 FQNEAQ (reference sequence). Combining the CDR3 with reference TRBV7-9 and TRBJ2-7 gives the whole variable domain DTGVSQNPRHKITKRGQNVTFRCDPISEHNRLYWYRQTLGQGPEFLTYFQNEAQLEKSRLLSDRFSAERPKGSFSTLEIQRTEQGDSAMYLCASSPPLSYEQYFGPGTRLTVT.

This chain joins TRBV1 and TRBJ1-2. TRBV1 is noted as a pseudogene. The CDR3 sequence is 13 residues long. The CDR3 nucleotides read TGCACCAGCAGCCATGGGATGAGCTATGGCTACACCTTC. It encodes CTSSHGMSYGYTF.

V is TRBV30 and J is TRBJ2-7, with D possibly being TRBD2 (5 bases). This CDR3 is built from 14 residues. With 0 bases removed from V and 2 bases from J, the gap between germline ends came to 11 bases. CDR1 is GTSNPN and CDR2 is SVGIG in the germline V gene (reference sequence). The CDR3 is CAWSVEGFAYEQYF. For the CDR3, the DNA is TGTGCCTGGAGTGTCGAGGGTTTTGCCTACGAGCAGTACTTC.